Listed below are T cell receptor beta chains from one sample, sequenced in a study of CD8 T cells in ankylosing spondylitis. In TCRdb, the 5' RACE reads were re-called with MiXCR into one record per CDR3 protein. The table lists 200,000 to 300,000 distinct CDR3 sequences, 7.5% to 9% of them singletons. Sequencing input: blood, either unsorted or a sorted T cell fraction (not recorded which). The receptors were gathered from a male donor with ankylosing spondylitis or in good health (not recorded which). The CDR3 runs from the conserved cysteine through the conserved F or W. Each record gives: V gene, D gene, J gene, clone size, CDR3 protein, CDR3 DNA. D genes are given only for firm matches. Not all rows give a size; the values are once, few, many and, for expanded clones, a class.

>TRBV7-2|NA|TRBJ2-2|NA
CASSLALVGVLANTGELFF
TGTGCCAGCAGCTTAGCGCTCGTGGGAGTTCTCGCGAACACCGGGGAGCTGTTTTTT
>TRBV6-2/TRBV6-3|NA|TRBJ1-1|many
CASTPNLKNTEAFF
TGTGCCAGCACTCCAAACCTAAAGAACACTGAAGCTTTCTTT
>TRBV5-1|TRBD2|TRBJ2-3|many
CASSPGTSGGQVDTQYF
TGCGCCAGCAGCCCCGGGACTAGCGGGGGGCAGGTAGATACGCAGTATTTT
>TRBV4-1|NA|TRBJ1-2|many
CASSQDLGPAGYTF
TGCGCCAGCAGCCAAGATCTGGGCCCAGCCGGCTACACCTTC
>TRBV29-1|NA|TRBJ1-2|many
CSARPGINYGYTF
TGCAGCGCCCGACCAGGGATTAACTATGGCTACACCTTC
>TRBV12-3/TRBV12-4|NA|TRBJ1-2|many
CASSSSGSYGYTF
TGTGCCAGCAGCAGCAGCGGGAGCTATGGCTACACCTTC
>TRBV6-1|TRBD1|TRBJ2-7|NA
CASSTRTGRYSYEQYF
TGTGCCAGCAGTACCCGGACAGGGCGCTACTCCTACGAGCAGTACTTC
>TRBV5-6|TRBD1|TRBJ1-2|many
CASRRQGNYGYTF
TGTGCCAGCCGCAGACAGGGGAACTATGGCTACACCTTC
>TRBV12-3/TRBV12-4|TRBD1|TRBJ2-2|many
CASSLGAGGPGTGELFF
TGTGCCAGCAGTTTGGGGGCAGGGGGCCCAGGCACCGGGGAGCTGTTTTTT
>TRBV27|TRBD1|TRBJ1-1|many
CASSFPRGPAFF
TGTGCCAGCAGTTTCCCGAGGGGGCCAGCTTTCTTT
>TRBV5-6|NA|TRBJ1-1|many
CASSLGPPGLAFF
TGTGCCAGCAGCTTGGGCCCACCGGGCTTGGCTTTCTTT
>TRBV19|TRBD2|TRBJ2-2|many
CASSIAGGPHGELFF
TGTGCCAGTAGTATTGCGGGAGGGCCCCACGGGGAGCTGTTTTTT
>TRBV5-5|NA|TRBJ2-7|few
CASSLGADHPRYF
TGTGCCAGCAGCTTGGGGGCAGACCACCCCAGGTACTTC
>TRBV15|NA|TRBJ2-1|many
CATSRVELGANEQFF
TGTGCCACCAGCAGAGTAGAACTAGGGGCCAATGAGCAGTTCTTC
>TRBV4-2|TRBD2|TRBJ2-1|many
CASSQELSGGPYNEQFF
TGTGCCAGCAGCCAAGAGCTTAGCGGGGGGCCCTACAATGAGCAGTTCTTC
>TRBV20-1|NA|TRBJ2-2|many
CSARGQTNTGELFF
TGCAGTGCTAGAGGCCAGACGAACACCGGGGAGCTGTTTTTT
>TRBV7-2|NA|TRBJ2-7|NA
CASSRKGPNSVSYEQYF
TGTGCCAGCAGCCGGAAAGGCCCAAACAGCGTCTCCTACGAGCAGTACTTC
>TRBV15|TRBD1|TRBJ1-1|many
CATSRDQGGAFF
TGTGCCACCAGCAGAGATCAGGGGGGAGCTTTCTTT
>TRBV7-9|NA|TRBJ2-3|many
CASSFRVVTDTQYF
TGTGCCAGCAGCTTTCGGGTAGTCACAGATACGCAGTATTTT
>TRBV28|TRBD2|TRBJ2-7|many
CASGGLAGENYEQYF
TGTGCCAGCGGGGGATTAGCGGGGGAGAACTACGAGCAGTACTTC
>TRBV2|NA|TRBJ2-5|NA
CASRDIQETQYF
TGTGCCAGCCGGGACATCCAAGAGACCCAGTACTTC
>TRBV30|NA|TRBJ1-2|many
CAWTEGGYGYTF
TGTGCCTGGACCGAGGGGGGCTATGGCTACACCTTC
>TRBV27|NA|TRBJ2-1|NA
CASKSMQPGSNEQFF
TGTGCCAGCAAAAGTATGCAGCCCGGGAGCAATGAGCAGTTCTTC
>TRBV7-6|NA|TRBJ2-6|few
CASSLAHVPSGANVLTF
TGTGCCAGCAGCTTAGCCCACGTTCCCTCTGGGGCCAACGTCCTGACTTTC
>TRBV4-3|NA|TRBJ1-2|many
CASSPEVASLYGYTF
TGCGCCAGCAGCCCGGAGGTGGCTTCCCTCTATGGCTACACCTTC
>TRBV12-3/TRBV12-4|NA|TRBJ2-1|many
CASSFSGGVYNEQFF
TGTGCCAGCAGTTTTTCGGGGGGCGTCTACAATGAGCAGTTCTTC
>TRBV20-1|NA|TRBJ1-1|many
CSALIRAMNTEAFF
TGCAGTGCCCTGATCCGGGCTATGAACACTGAAGCTTTCTTT
>TRBV30|TRBD2|TRBJ2-7|few
CAWSVPQGLAGGAYEQYF
TGTGCCTGGAGTGTACCTCAAGGGCTAGCGGGGGGGGCATACGAGCAGTACTTC
>TRBV30|TRBD1|TRBJ2-1|many
CAWNKQGDEQFF
TGTGCCTGGAATAAACAGGGGGATGAGCAGTTCTTC
>TRBV12-3/TRBV12-4|NA|TRBJ2-2|many
CASSLSLAPGELFF
TGTGCCAGCAGTTTATCTCTAGCGCCCGGGGAGCTGTTTTTT